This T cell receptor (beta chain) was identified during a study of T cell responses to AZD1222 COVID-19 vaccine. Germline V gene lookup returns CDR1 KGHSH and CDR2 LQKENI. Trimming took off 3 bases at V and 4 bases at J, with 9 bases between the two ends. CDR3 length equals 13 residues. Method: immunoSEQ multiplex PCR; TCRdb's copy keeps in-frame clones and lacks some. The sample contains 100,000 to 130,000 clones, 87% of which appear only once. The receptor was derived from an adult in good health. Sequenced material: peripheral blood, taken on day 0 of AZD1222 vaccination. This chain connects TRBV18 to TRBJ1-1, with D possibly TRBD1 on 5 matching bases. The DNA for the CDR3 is TGTGCCAGCTCACCGGAAAGGGGCACTGAAGCTTTCTTT. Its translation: CASSPERGTEAFF.